Sequencing of this T cell receptor beta chain was carried out in a study of cytomegalovirus exposure and HLA in healthy donors. Study-wide background: The same platform was used for the roughly 120 validation repertoires and the roughly 640 first-cohort repertoires, a later analysis reported.

Using immunoSEQ multiplex PCR, the repertoire was profiled, and TCRdb retains in-frame clones only, with some absent. The sample includes hundreds of thousands of clones, approximately 87% of them seen just once. From the approximately 120-subject validation cohort, which was separate from the approximately 670-subject first cohort, the donors were drawn. Germline CDR1 and CDR2: SGDLS and YYNGEE. The CDR3 totals 14 residues. V lost 0 bases and J 4 bases, leaving 10 bases between the germline ends. To note about this clone: As yet, its antigen is unknown.

Study observations and caveats: Among the CMV-associated chains, three were confirmed in vitro as specific for CMV antigens.

Sequencing was performed on PBMCs. The sequence was collected from a woman aged 18-29 years in good health and CMV-seronegative. This chain links TRBV9 with TRBJ1-2; D is uncertain. The CDR3 coding sequence is TGTGCCAGCAGCGTAGGGGCAGGTACCTATGGCTACACCTTC. Translated, it gives CASSVGAGTYGYTF.